A single sample gave rise to the 18 T cell receptor beta chains below, sequenced in a study of regulatory T cells in long-lasting Graves disease. Time point of the sample: persistent/refractory GD, antithyroid drugs over 5 years with positive TRAb. Researchers made the TCR library from RNA that was extracted from PBMCs. The authors built TCR beta libraries using iRepertoire HTBI primers and Arm-PCR of CDR3 regions. TCRdb reprocessed the multiplex PCR reads with MiXCR, giving one entry per CDR3 protein. The profile shows 300,000 to 400,000 distinct CDR3 sequences, around a fifth of them singletons. Sample: peripheral blood mononuclear cells (PBMCs), taken when the disease was refractory, from a patient treated with antithyroid drugs. The receptors were gathered from a female donor with Graves disease.

This clonotype came up once. The rearrangement links TRBV12-3 or TRBV12-4 to TRBJ2-3, with D possibly matching TRBD1 (6 bases). This CDR3 is 13 amino acids long. Trimming stripped 7 bases from V and 3 bases from J, with 11 bases between. DNA for the CDR3: TGTGCCAGCATGGACAGTCGGACAGATACGCAGTATTTT. Translating gives CASMDSRTDTQYF.

The chain has TRBV7-8 and TRBJ2-7, with TRBD2 matching 11 bases. CDR3 length: 16 residues. CDR1 and CDR2 (germline): SGHVS, FQNEAQ. V lost 6 bases to trimming and J lost 3 bases; unmatched junction nucleotides: 10. The CDR3 loop is CASSLGLADLGYEQYF. The CDR3 DNA is TGTGCCAGCAGTTTGGGACTAGCGGATTTGGGCTACGAGCAGTACTTC.

There are many counts of this clonotype. V and J are TRBV28 and TRBJ1-6, with 7 bases aligning to TRBD1. The CDR3 runs to 15 residues. Germline CDR1 is MDHEN and CDR2 is SYDVKM. V shed 3 bases and J 7 bases; nucleotides not matched to a gene: 6. The DNA of the CDR3 is TGTGCCAGCAGTTTCTATAACAGGGGAAATTCACCCCTCCACTTT. Translating gives CASSFYNRGNSPLHF.

CDR3 sequence (DNA): TGTGCCAGCAGCGCCCGGGACACCCGTAATTCACCCCTCCACTTT. Protein: CASSARDTRNSPLHF. The chain has TRBV5-6 and TRBJ1-6, with a weak D call TRBD1 (6 bases). CDR1 is SGHDT and CDR2 is YYEEEE in the germline V gene. Trimming took off 4 bases at V and 6 bases at J, with 14 bases between the two ends. This CDR3 spans 15 amino acids.

This clonotype has only one observation. This sequence may be a read error, since a much larger clone differs from it by one base. V is TRBV5-1 and J is TRBJ1-1; D is perhaps TRBD1 (5 bases). CDR1 is SGHRS, CDR2 YFSETQ, per germline. This CDR3 has 15 residues. V was cut by 3 bases and J by 7 bases, with 19 bases left in between. CDR3 in amino acids: CASSWRGSFNSEAFF. In DNA form, the CDR3 reads TGCGCCAGCAGCTGGAGGGGCTCCTTCAATAGTGAAGCTTTCTTT.

This clonotype was detected many times. V and J are TRBV30 and TRBJ2-5; 10 bases match TRBD2. The CDR3 is made up of 14 amino acids. V lost 2 bases, J lost 4 bases, and 4 bases stayed unmatched. Germline V gene sequence: CDR1 GTSNPN, CDR2 SVGIG (reference sequence). The CDR3 sequence is CAWSHGLAAETQYF. The CDR3, as DNA: TGTGCCTGGAGTCACGGACTAGCGGCAGAGACCCAGTACTTC.

This chain uses TRBV29-1 with TRBJ1-4, with D possibly matching TRBD1 (5 bases). The CDR3 covers 11 residues. Germline V gene data show CDR1 as SQVTM and CDR2 as ANQGSEA. Trimming took 6 bases from V and 6 from J, leaving 8 bases between them. The CDR3 protein is CSVQDYEKLFF. CDR3 nucleotide sequence: TGCAGCGTACAGGACTATGAAAAACTGTTTTTT.

The gene calls are TRBV7-9 and TRBJ2-7; D possibly uses TRBD1 or TRBD2 (6 bases each). The CDR3 loop spans 15 amino acids. V was clipped by 5 bases and J by 4 bases, with 18 bases between them. Per germline, CDR1 SEHNR and CDR2 FQNEAQ (reference sequence). The CDR3 sequence: CASSVTLGGAYEQYF. CDR3 coding DNA: TGTGCCAGCAGCGTCACCCTGGGGGGCGCGTACGAGCAGTACTTC.

The chain is built from TRBV9 and TRBJ1-1, with D uncertain. Between the trimmed V and J ends, which lost 0 bases and 4 bases, there was a span of 16 bases. CDR3 length: 16 residues. Germline V gives CDR1 SGDLS, CDR2 YYNGEE. The CDR3 here is CASSVVGPPVSTEAFF. The CDR3 DNA sequence: TGTGCCAGCAGCGTAGTTGGCCCTCCGGTTAGCACTGAAGCTTTCTTT.

V and J are TRBV24-1 and TRBJ1-5, with 8 bases matching TRBD1. With V trimmed by 4 bases and J by 3 bases, 10 bases remained unmatched. The CDR3 is 17 amino acids. CDR1 and CDR2 (germline): KGHDR, SFDVKD. As DNA, the CDR3 is TGTGCCACCAGTGAAAGCCACGGGACAGGTAACAATCAGCCCCAGCATTTT. This encodes CATSESHGTGNNQPQHF.

This clonotype was counted many times. This chain uses TRBV6-2 or TRBV6-3 with TRBJ2-7; unclear D gene. CDR3 length equals 15 residues. CDR1 is MNHEY, CDR2 SVGEGT, per germline. V was shortened by 8 bases and J by 1 base, with 18 bases between the two germline ends. CDR3: CASPLDDHISYEQYF. The CDR3 DNA follows: TGTGCCAGCCCCCTGGACGATCATATTTCCTACGAGCAGTACTTC.

This sequence joins TRBV6-4 and TRBJ2-3, with TRBD1 identical over 8 bases. With 6 bases clipped from V and 1 base from J, the junction kept 6 bases outside the gene matches. The CDR3 runs to 15 residues. The germline V gene encodes CDR1 MRHNA and CDR2 SNTAGT. This chain's CDR3 is CASSRTGSRTDTQYF. The CDR3 nucleotides are TGTGCCAGCAGCAGGACAGGGAGTCGCACAGATACGCAGTATTTT.

With respect to this clonotype: A read error may explain this, as a much larger clone is one base away. The genes are TRBV12-3 or TRBV12-4 and TRBJ2-2, with D possibly TRBD2 on 5 matching bases. The CDR3 loop spans 13 amino acids. As DNA, the CDR3 is TGTGCCAGCAGCTTTAGATTGTCCGGGGAGCCGTTTTTT. This codes for CASSFRLSGEPFF.

The CDR3 region has the DNA TGCAGTGCTGGAACTGGGACGGGCCTATGGGGCTACACCTTC. Protein sequence: CSAGTGTGLWGYTF. J is TRBJ1-2 and V is TRBV20-1, with TRBD1 as a possible D gene (5 bases). There are 14 residues in the CDR3. The ends were cut back, 5 bases at V and 8 bases at J, with 21 bases in the middle. Germline CDR1 DFQATT, CDR2 SNEGSKA (reference sequence).

This clonotype was seen ten or more times. The chain has TRBV15 and TRBJ1-2; possible D gene TRBD1, 6 bases. Germline V gene data show CDR1 as LNHNV and CDR2 as YYDKDF (reference sequence). The CDR3 has 15 amino acids. Trimming took off 3 bases at V and 4 bases at J, with 15 bases between the two ends. CDR3 DNA sequence: TGTGCCACCAGCAGTGAATACAGGGAAGTCTATGGCTACACCTTC. Protein: CATSSEYREVYGYTF.

The chain recombines TRBV7-8 with TRBJ2-7; 11 nucleotides line up with TRBD2. There are 17 residues in the CDR3. J gave up 3 bases and V 0 bases, and 7 bases lay outside the gene matches. Germline CDR1 reads SGHVS; CDR2 reads FQNEAQ. The DNA for the CDR3 is TGTGCCAGCAGCTTAGCTGTGGGACTAGCGGAGCTCTACGAGCAGTACTTC. Amino acid sequence: CASSLAVGLAELYEQYF.

This clonotype was counted a few times. The gene calls are TRBV11-2 and TRBJ2-7, with TRBD1 as a possible D gene (9 bases). Trimming stripped 5 bases from V and 4 bases from J, with 21 bases between. Germline V CDR1 and CDR2: SGHAT, FQNNGV. The CDR3 extends over 16 amino acids. The CDR3 sequence: CASSTGGTGSKYEQYF. The CDR3 coding sequence is TGTGCCAGCAGCACGGGAGGGACAGGGTCGAAGTACGAGCAGTACTTC.

This clonotype was found many times. The DNA for the CDR3 is TGTGCCAGCAGCATGGGGACTTTATATGGCTACACCTTC. Protein sequence: CASSMGTLYGYTF. The rearrangement uses TRBV11-2 and TRBJ1-2; tentatively, D is TRBD1 (5 bases). V was clipped by 5 bases and J by 5 bases, with 12 bases between them. CDR1 is SGHAT, CDR2 FQNNGV, per germline. This CDR3 has 13 residues.